This is a list of T cell receptor beta chains from one sample in a study of T cells in Graves' hyperthyroidism and ophthalmopathy. MiXCR, run by TCRdb on the multiplex PCR reads, gives a single entry per CDR3 protein. The sample shows fewer than 350,000 distinct CDR3 sequences, 13% of them seen only once. Source material: blood. Receptors were obtained from a young woman with Graves' hyperthyroidism that later progressed to Graves' ophthalmopathy. Both conserved end residues are part of each CDR3. The order of the fields is V gene, D gene, J gene, clone size, CDR3 protein, CDR3 DNA. The D gene is left open where the match is weak. The size entry is marked missing in some rows and otherwise reads once, few, many or a size class.

>TRBV5-1|NA|TRBJ2-1|NA
CASSLEGDPSSYNEQFF
TGCGCCAGCAGCTTGGAGGGAGACCCCTCCTCCTACAATGAGCAGTTCTTC
>TRBV7-9|NA|TRBJ1-3|few
CASSSIILSRAGNTIYF
TGTGCCAGCAGCTCTATCATTCTTAGCAGGGCCGGAAACACCATATATTTT
>TRBV2|NA|TRBJ2-5|many
CASAPPGQETQYF
TGTGCCAGCGCCCCCCCTGGGCAAGAGACCCAGTACTTC
>TRBV27|NA|TRBJ2-7|many
CASSLYPSRGPGDAEQYF
TGTGCCAGCAGTTTATATCCCTCCCGGGGACCCGGCGACGCCGAGCAGTACTTC
>TRBV20-1|NA|TRBJ2-7|many
CSARGTYEQYF
TGCAGTGCTAGAGGGACCTACGAGCAGTACTTC
>TRBV20-1|TRBD2|TRBJ2-3|few
CSAHPSGATDTQYF
TGCAGTGCTCACCCTAGCGGAGCCACAGATACGCAGTATTTT
>TRBV4-2|NA|TRBJ1-1|many
CASSPETQNTEAFF
TGTGCCAGCAGCCCCGAGACTCAGAACACTGAAGCTTTCTTT
>TRBV6-2/TRBV6-3|NA|TRBJ1-2|many
CASSYEAARAYGYTF
TGTGCCAGCAGTTACGAGGCGGCCAGGGCCTATGGCTACACCTTC
>TRBV6-2/TRBV6-3|NA|TRBJ2-1|NA
CASSYSTVPQEQFF
TGTGCCAGCAGTTACTCGACGGTCCCCCAGGAGCAGTTCTTC
>TRBV28|NA|TRBJ1-2|many
CASSGTLTNYGYTF
TGTGCCAGCAGTGGGACACTTACTAACTATGGCTACACCTTC
>TRBV7-3|TRBD1|TRBJ2-7|few
CASSSRDRHF
TGTGCCAGCAGCTCCCGGGACAGGCACTTC
>TRBV20-1|TRBD2|TRBJ2-7|few
CSAINSGRSYEQYF
TGCAGTGCTATTAACAGCGGGAGGAGCTACGAGCAGTACTTC
>TRBV20-1|TRBD1|TRBJ2-7|once
CSAQRTGLYEQYF
TGCAGTGCTCAAAGGACAGGGCTCTACGAGCAGTACTTC
>TRBV5-6|TRBD1|TRBJ1-5|many
CASSYGQGGNQPQHF
TGTGCCAGCAGCTACGGACAGGGAGGCAATCAGCCCCAGCATTTT
>TRBV5-1|NA|TRBJ2-1|many
CASSLYRNSYNEQFF
TGCGCCAGCAGCTTGTACAGAAACTCCTACAATGAGCAGTTCTTC
>TRBV27|TRBD2|TRBJ2-7|many
CASSSPSVSGTYEQYF
TGTGCCAGCAGTTCCCCCAGTGTTAGCGGGACCTACGAGCAGTACTTC
>TRBV2|TRBD2|TRBJ2-4|many
CASSEAGGGLGIQYF
TGTGCCAGCAGTGAGGCGGGAGGAGGGTTGGGCATTCAGTACTTC
>TRBV18|TRBD2|TRBJ2-3|NA
CASSLRSSGSGPDTQYF
TGTGCCAGCTCACTCCGGAGTAGCGGGAGTGGCCCAGATACGCAGTATTTT
>TRBV6-2/TRBV6-3|NA|TRBJ2-2|few
CASSYWGLELFF
TGTGCCAGCAGTTATTGGGGCTTGGAGCTGTTTTTT
>TRBV28|NA|TRBJ1-5|many
CASSFSWSAGTGDLGNQPQHF
TGTGCCAGCAGTTTTTCCTGGTCTGCCGGGACCGGGGACTTGGGCAATCAGCCCCAGCATTTT
>TRBV4-3|TRBD1|TRBJ2-1|few
CASSRAGTGDNEQFF
TGCGCCAGCAGCCGCGCCGGGACAGGGGACAATGAGCAGTTCTTC
>TRBV5-1|NA|TRBJ2-5|NA
CASGSGGSRETQYF
TGCGCCAGCGGCTCCGGCGGGTCTCGAGAGACCCAGTACTTC
>TRBV5-1|TRBD1|TRBJ2-1|many
CASSSGTGTYNEQFF
TGCGCCAGCAGCTCTGGGACAGGGACCTACAATGAGCAGTTCTTC
>TRBV20-1|TRBD1|TRBJ2-7|few
CSARPQGVGFEQYF
TGCAGTGCTAGACCACAGGGGGTCGGCTTCGAGCAGTACTTC
>TRBV20-1|NA|TRBJ2-5|many
CSARYAEETQYF
TGCAGTGCTAGATACGCAGAAGAGACCCAGTACTTC
>TRBV11-2|TRBD1|TRBJ1-6|many
CASRASFSGGKSPLHF
TGTGCCAGCAGGGCGTCGTTTTCAGGGGGCAAATCACCCCTCCACTTT
>TRBV11-2|NA|TRBJ2-7|many
CASSLEGLPGGREQYF
TGTGCCAGCAGCTTAGAGGGGCTGCCAGGGGGGCGCGAGCAGTACTTC
>TRBV29-1|TRBD1|TRBJ1-3|few
CSPVGTGVFFSGNTIYF
TGCAGCCCTGTAGGGACAGGGGTCTTTTTCTCTGGAAACACCATATATTTT
>TRBV5-8|NA|TRBJ1-1|few
CASSAWEGKSTEAFF
TGTGCCAGCAGCGCGTGGGAGGGGAAAAGCACTGAAGCTTTCTTT
>TRBV20-1|NA|TRBJ2-5|NA
CSARDVRGPYPETQYF
TGCAGTGCTAGAGATGTGCGGGGCCCTTATCCGGAGACCCAGTACTTC
>TRBV24-1|NA|TRBJ2-5|NA
CATSDRKTQYF
TGTGCCACCAGTGATCGAAAGACCCAGTACTTC
>TRBV5-1|NA|TRBJ2-7|many
CASSFTLNEQYF
TGCGCCAGCAGCTTTACCTTGAACGAGCAGTACTTC
>TRBV4-3|NA|TRBJ1-1|many
CASSQGTRNTEAFF
TGCGCCAGCAGCCAAGGGACAAGGAACACTGAAGCTTTCTTT